This T cell receptor (beta chain) originates from a study of T cell repertoires in cytomegalovirus infection. Across the whole study: Through public TCR beta signatures, both CMV infection and matching HLA type were indicated.

Findings and limits, study-wide: Dominating the ex vivo response were HLA-C-restricted CMV-specific TCR beta clonotypes. Summed frequency of public TCR beta families distinguished CMV carriers with the relevant HLA.

TCRdb used MiXCR to reprocess the reads, holding one entry per CDR3 protein. This sample has some 920,000 distinct CDR3 sequences, with approximately 31% found just once. V was clipped by 0 bases and J by 4 bases; unmatched bases: 7. CDR1 and CDR2 (germline): SNHLY, FYNNEI. The CDR3 covers 16 residues. In this sample, this clonotype turned up a few times. Its antigen is not identified. The starting material was cultured CD8+ T cells from PBMCs, obtained from culture after CMV antigen stimulation. This sequence was found in a human donor in good health (CMV status not recorded). Some clones in this sample may be carry-over from other donors' samples. The chain joins TRBV2 to TRBJ2-3; 7 nucleotides match TRBD1. This CDR3 reads CASSEAFGQEPDTQYF. The CDR3 DNA sequence: TGTGCCAGCAGTGAAGCGTTCGGACAGGAACCAGATACGCAGTATTTT.